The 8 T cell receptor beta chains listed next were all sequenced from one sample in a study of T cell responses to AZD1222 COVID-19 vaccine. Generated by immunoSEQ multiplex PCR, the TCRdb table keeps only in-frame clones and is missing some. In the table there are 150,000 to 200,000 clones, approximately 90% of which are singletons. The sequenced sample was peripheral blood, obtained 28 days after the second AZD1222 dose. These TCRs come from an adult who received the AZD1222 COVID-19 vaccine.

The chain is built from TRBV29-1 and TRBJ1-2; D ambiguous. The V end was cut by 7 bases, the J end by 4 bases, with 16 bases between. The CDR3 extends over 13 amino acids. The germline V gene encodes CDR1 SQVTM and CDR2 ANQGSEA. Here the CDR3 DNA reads TGCAGCGCAAAAGCAGGACCAGGCTATGGCTACACCTTC. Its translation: CSAKAGPGYGYTF.

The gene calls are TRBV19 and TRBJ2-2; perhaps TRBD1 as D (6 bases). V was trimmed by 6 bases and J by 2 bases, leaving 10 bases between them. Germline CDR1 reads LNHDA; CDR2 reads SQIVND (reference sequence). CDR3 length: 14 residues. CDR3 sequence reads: CASRTGGNTGELFF. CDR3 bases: TGTGCCAGTAGGACAGGCGGTAACACCGGGGAGCTGTTTTTT. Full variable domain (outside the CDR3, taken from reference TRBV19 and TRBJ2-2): DGGITQSPKYLFRKEGQNVTLSCEQNLNHDAMYWYRQDPGQGLRLIYYSQIVNDFQKGDIAEGYSVSREKKESFPLTVTSAQKNPTAFYLCASRTGGNTGELFFGEGSRLTVL.

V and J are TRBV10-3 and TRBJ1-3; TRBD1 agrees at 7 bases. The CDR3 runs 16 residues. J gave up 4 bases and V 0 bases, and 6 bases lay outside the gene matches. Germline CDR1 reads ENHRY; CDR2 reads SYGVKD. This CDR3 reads CAISESINRGGNTIYF. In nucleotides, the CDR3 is TGTGCCATCAGTGAGTCGATTAACAGGGGCGGAAACACCATATATTTT.

This chain's CDR3 is CASSQFPTTEAFF. Here the CDR3 DNA reads TGTGCCAGCAGCCAATTTCCTACGACTGAAGCTTTCTTT. The chain combines TRBV14 with TRBJ1-1, with D unresolved. V was shortened by 2 bases and J by 5 bases, with 9 bases between the two germline ends. The CDR3 loop spans 13 amino acids. Germline CDR1 reads SGHDN; CDR2 reads FVKESK. Full variable domain (remainder filled in from reference TRBV14 and TRBJ1-1): EAGVTQFPSHSVIEKGQTVTLRCDPISGHDNLYWYRRVMGKEIKFLLHFVKESKQDESGMPNNRFLAERTGGTYSTLKVQPAELEDSGVYFCASSQFPTTEAFFGQGTRLTVV.

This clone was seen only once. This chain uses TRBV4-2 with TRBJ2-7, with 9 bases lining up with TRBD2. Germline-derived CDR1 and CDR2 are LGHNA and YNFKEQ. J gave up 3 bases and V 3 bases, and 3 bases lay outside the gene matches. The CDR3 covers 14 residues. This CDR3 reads CASSQTSGSYEQYF. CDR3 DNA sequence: TGTGCCAGCAGCCAGACTAGCGGAAGCTACGAGCAGTACTTC.

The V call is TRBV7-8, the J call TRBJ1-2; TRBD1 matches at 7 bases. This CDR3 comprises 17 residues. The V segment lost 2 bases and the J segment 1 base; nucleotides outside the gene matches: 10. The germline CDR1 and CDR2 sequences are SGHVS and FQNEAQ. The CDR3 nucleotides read TGTGCCAGCAGCTTACGGGGGACAGTATTAAATAACTATGGCTACACCTTC. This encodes CASSLRGTVLNNYGYTF.

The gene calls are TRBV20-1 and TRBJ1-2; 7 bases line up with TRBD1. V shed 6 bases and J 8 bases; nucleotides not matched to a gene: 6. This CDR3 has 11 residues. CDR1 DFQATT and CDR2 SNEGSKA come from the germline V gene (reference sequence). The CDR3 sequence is CSAHRGLGYTF. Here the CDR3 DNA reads TGCAGTGCCCACAGGGGTCTAGGCTACACCTTC.

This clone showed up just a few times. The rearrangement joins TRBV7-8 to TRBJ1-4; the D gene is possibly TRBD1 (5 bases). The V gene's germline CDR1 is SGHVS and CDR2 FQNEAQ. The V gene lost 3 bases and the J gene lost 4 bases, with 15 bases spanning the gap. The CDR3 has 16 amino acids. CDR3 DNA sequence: TGTGCCAGCAGCTTCGGGGGAGGAAAATATAATGAAAAACTGTTTTTT. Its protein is CASSFGGGKYNEKLFF.